The clone carrying this T cell receptor (beta chain) was seen once. A clone one base away is much larger, so this may be a read error. The data are from a study of human T cells and chemical hapten exposure. The time point denotes: patch test 1, 2 weeks after DPC sensitization. Treatment given: therapeutic diphenylcyclopropenone sensitization with weekly scalp DPC. Per the study methods: Samples ranged from roughly 23,224 to 690,600 TCRs, with a median of approximately 90,000. Each CDR3 protein gets one entry after TCRdb re-called the RACE reads with MiXCR. These V and J calls are TCRdb output, not the study's own analysis. The sample has roughly 200,000 distinct CDR3 sequences, about a fifth seen once; the top ten hold under 7%. The CDR3 has 18 amino acids. The germline V gene encodes CDR1 SEHNR and CDR2 FQNEAQ (reference sequence).

This clonotype was obtained from a woman aged 50 to 60 with alopecia areata. Some clones in this sample may be carry-over from other donors' samples. The source material was whole blood, sampled in connection with sensitization to the hapten diphenylcyclopropenone (DPC). The V gene is TRBV7-9, the J gene TRBJ2-6; maybe TRBD1 (8 bases). CDR3: CVSSRGQGGSSGANVLTF. CDR3 nucleotides: TGTGTCAGCAGCCGAGGACAGGGAGGGAGCTCTGGGGCCAACGTCCTGACTTTC.